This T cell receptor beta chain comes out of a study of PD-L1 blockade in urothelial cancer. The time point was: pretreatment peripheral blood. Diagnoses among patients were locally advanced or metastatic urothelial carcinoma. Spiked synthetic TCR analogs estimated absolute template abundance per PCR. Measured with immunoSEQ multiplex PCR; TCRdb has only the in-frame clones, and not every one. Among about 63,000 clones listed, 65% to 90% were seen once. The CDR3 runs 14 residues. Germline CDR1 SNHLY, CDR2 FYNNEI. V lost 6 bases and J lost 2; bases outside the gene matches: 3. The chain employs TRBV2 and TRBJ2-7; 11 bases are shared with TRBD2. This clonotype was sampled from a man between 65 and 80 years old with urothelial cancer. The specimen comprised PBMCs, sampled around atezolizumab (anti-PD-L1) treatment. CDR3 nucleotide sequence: TGTGCCAGCAGGGAACTAGCGGGAGCCTACGAGCAGTACTTC. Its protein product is CASRELAGAYEQYF.